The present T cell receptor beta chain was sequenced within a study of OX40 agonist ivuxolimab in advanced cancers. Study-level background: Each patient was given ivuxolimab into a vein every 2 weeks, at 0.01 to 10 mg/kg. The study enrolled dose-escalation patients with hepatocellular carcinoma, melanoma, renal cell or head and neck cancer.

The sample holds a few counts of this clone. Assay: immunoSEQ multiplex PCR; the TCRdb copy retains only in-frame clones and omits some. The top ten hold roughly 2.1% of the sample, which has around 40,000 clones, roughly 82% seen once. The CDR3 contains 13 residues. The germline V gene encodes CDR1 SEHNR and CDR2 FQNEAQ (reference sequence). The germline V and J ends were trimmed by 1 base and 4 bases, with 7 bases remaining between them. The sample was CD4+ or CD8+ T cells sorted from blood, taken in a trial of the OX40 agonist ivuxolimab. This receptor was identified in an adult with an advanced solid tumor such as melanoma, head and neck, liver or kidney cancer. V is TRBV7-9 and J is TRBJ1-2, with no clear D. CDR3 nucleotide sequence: TGTGCCAGCAGCTTAGGCCAGTTCTATGGCTACACCTTC. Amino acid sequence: CASSLGQFYGYTF. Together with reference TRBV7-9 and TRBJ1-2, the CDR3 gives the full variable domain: DTGVSQNPRHKITKRGQNVTFRCDPISEHNRLYWYRQTLGQGPEFLTYFQNEAQLEKSRLLSDRFSAERPKGSFSTLEIQRTEQGDSAMYLCASSLGQFYGYTFGSGTRLTVV.